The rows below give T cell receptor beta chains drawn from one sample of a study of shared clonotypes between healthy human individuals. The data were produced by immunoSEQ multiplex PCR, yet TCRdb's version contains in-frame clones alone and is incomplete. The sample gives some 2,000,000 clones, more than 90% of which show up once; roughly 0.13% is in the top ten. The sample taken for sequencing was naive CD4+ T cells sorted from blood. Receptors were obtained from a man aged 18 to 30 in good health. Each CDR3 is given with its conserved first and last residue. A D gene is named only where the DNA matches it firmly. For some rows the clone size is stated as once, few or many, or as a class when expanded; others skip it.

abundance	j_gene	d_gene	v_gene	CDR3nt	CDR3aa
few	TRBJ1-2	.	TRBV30	TGTGCCTGGAGTGTCTCTCCCTACAGGGCTGGCTACACCTTC	CAWSVSPYRAGYTF
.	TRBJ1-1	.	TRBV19	TGTGCCAGTAGTATATTAGGACAACTTACTGAAGCTTTCTTT	CASSILGQLTEAFF
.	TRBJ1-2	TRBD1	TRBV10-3	TGTGCCATCAGTGTTTGGTTAGACAGGGAGGGCTATGGCTACACCTTC	CAISVWLDREGYGYTF
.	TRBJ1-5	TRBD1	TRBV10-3	TGTGCCATCAGTGGGGGACAGGGGGATCAGCCCCAGCATTTT	CAISGGQGDQPQHF
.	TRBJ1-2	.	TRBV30	TGTGCCTGGACAGGGCGGGTGGACTATGGCTACACCTTC	CAWTGRVDYGYTF
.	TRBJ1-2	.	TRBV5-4	TGTGCCAGCAGCCGGGACGGCGAGATCTATGGCTACACCTTC	CASSRDGEIYGYTF
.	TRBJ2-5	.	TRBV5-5	TGTGCCAGCAGCCCCTGGGTGGCGAAGGAGACCCAGTACTTC	CASSPWVAKETQYF
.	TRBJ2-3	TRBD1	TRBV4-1	TGCGCCAGCAGCCCGGGACAGGGGGCGAATACAGATACGCAGTATTTT	CASSPGQGANTDTQYF
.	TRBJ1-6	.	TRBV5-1	TGCGCCAGCAGCTTGGAACCGAAAGCGAATTCACCCCTCCACTTT	CASSLEPKANSPLHF
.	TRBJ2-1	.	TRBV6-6	TGTGCCAGCAGACCAAGACAGGCACGGAATGAGCAGTTCTTC	CASRPRQARNEQFF
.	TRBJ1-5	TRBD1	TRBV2	TGTGCCAGCAGTCGACAGGGGGCTGGGTCCCAGCATTTT	CASSRQGAGSQHF
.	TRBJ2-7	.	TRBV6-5	TGTGCCAGCAGCAGGGGACCCCTGGGGGAGCAGTACTTC	CASSRGPLGEQYF
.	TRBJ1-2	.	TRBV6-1	TGTGCCAGCAGTGAAAGAGGGTCCCATGGCTACACCTTC	CASSERGSHGYTF
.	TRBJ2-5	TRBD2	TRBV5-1	TGCGCCAGCAACCTGGGACTAGCGGGATACCAAGAGACCCAGTACTTC	CASNLGLAGYQETQYF
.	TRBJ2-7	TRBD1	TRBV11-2	TGTGCCAGCAGCTTCGGGACAGGGATCTACGAGCAGTACTTC	CASSFGTGIYEQYF
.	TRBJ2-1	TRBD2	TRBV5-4	TGTGCCAGCAGCTTGCCTAGCGGGTCGTACAATGAGCAGTTCTTC	CASSLPSGSYNEQFF
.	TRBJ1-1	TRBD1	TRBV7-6	TGTGCCAGCAGTCGCCGGGACAGGGGAAACACTGAAGCTTTCTTT	CASSRRDRGNTEAFF
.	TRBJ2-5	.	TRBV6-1	TGTGCCAGCAGTGCGATGGGCCGGGGAGAGACCCAGTACTTC	CASSAMGRGETQYF
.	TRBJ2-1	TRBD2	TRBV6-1	TGTGCCAGCAGTGAAGAGGGGACTAGAGGTAATGAGCAGTTCTTC	CASSEEGTRGNEQFF
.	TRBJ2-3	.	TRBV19	TGTGCCAGTAGTCGCCGGGGGCCCAGCACAGATACGCAGTATTTT	CASSRRGPSTDTQYF
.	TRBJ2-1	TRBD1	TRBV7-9	TGTGCCAGCAGCGGGACAGGGGTAGATGAGCAGTTCTTC	CASSGTGVDEQFF
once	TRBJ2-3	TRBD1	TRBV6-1	TGTGCCTCAGCAGGGGCAGGGGGATTCTCAGATACGCAGTATTTT	CASAGAGGFSDTQYF
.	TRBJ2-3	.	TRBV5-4	TGTGCCAGCAGCTTGGAACCCGAAGTGTACACAGATACGCAGTATTTT	CASSLEPEVYTDTQYF
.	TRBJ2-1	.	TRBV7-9	TGTGCCAGCAGCTCCGGGGCGCGGGGCAATGAGCAGTTCTTC	CASSSGARGNEQFF
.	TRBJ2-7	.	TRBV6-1	TGTGCCAGCAGTCAAAGGGGCTCCTACGAGCAGTACTTC	CASSQRGSYEQYF
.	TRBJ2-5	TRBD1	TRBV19	TGTGCCAGTAGTACTTTCCCGGGACAGGGGAACTGGAGAGGAGAGACCCAGTACTTC	CASSTFPGQGNWRGETQYF
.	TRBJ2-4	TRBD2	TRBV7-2	TGTGCCAGCAGCACGGGACTAGCGGGAGCCAAAAACATTCAGTACTTC	CASSTGLAGAKNIQYF
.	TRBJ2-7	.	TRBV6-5	TGTGCCAGCAGCCCAACTCACTACGAGCAGTACTTC	CASSPTHYEQYF
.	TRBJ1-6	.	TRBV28	TGTGCCAGCAGTGCCCGGGGGGCGAACTCACCCCTCCACTTT	CASSARGANSPLHF
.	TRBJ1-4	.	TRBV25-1	TGTGCCAGCAGTGAATATCGAGGGCTGTTTTTT	CASSEYRGLFF